Listed below are T cell receptor beta chains from one sample, sequenced in a study of blood T cell repertoires in COVID-19. Profiled with immunoSEQ multiplex PCR; TCRdb holds only in-frame clones, not every one. The data hold a few hundred thousand clones, with over 85% observed a single time. What was sequenced was peripheral blood. The receptors originated from a woman aged 25 to 39 with COVID-19, enrolled during active disease. The CDR3 runs from the conserved cysteine through the conserved F or W. The D gene is left open where the match is weak. Only part of the rows carry a size: once, few, many, or a class if the clone is expanded.

d_call: .
j_call: TRBJ2-5
clone_size: once
v_call: TRBV19
cdr3_nt: TGTGCCAGTAAATCCTCAGGGGTGGAGACCCAGTACTTC
cdr3_aa: CASKSSGVETQYF

d_call: TRBD1
j_call: TRBJ2-7
clone_size: many
v_call: TRBV11-2
cdr3_nt: TGTGCCAGCAGCCCTGACAGGGCCGAGCAGTACTTC
cdr3_aa: CASSPDRAEQYF

d_call: TRBD2
j_call: TRBJ2-5
clone_size: .
v_call: TRBV2
cdr3_nt: TGTGCCAGCAGCCCGGGACTAGCGGTTGAGACCCAGTACTTC
cdr3_aa: CASSPGLAVETQYF

d_call: .
j_call: TRBJ1-5
clone_size: .
v_call: TRBV19
cdr3_nt: TGTGCCAGTAGTAAAAACAGAATTAGCAATCAGCCCCAGCATTTT
cdr3_aa: CASSKNRISNQPQHF

d_call: TRBD1
j_call: TRBJ2-7
clone_size: .
v_call: TRBV11-3
cdr3_nt: TGTGCCAGCAGCAAAAACAGGGGATACAGCTCCTACGAGCAGTACTTC
cdr3_aa: CASSKNRGYSSYEQYF

d_call: .
j_call: TRBJ2-5
clone_size: .
v_call: TRBV7-9
cdr3_nt: TGTGCCAGCAGCTTCACAGGGATCCAAGAGACCCAGTACTTC
cdr3_aa: CASSFTGIQETQYF

d_call: TRBD2
j_call: TRBJ2-3
clone_size: .
v_call: TRBV7-2
cdr3_nt: TGTGCCAGCAGCTTAACAAGCGGGGGGCGAGGAGATACGCAGTATTTT
cdr3_aa: CASSLTSGGRGDTQYF

d_call: TRBD1
j_call: TRBJ1-3
clone_size: .
v_call: TRBV6-5
cdr3_nt: TGTGCCAGCTATCAACAGGGGGCGGATGGAAACACCATATATTTT
cdr3_aa: CASYQQGADGNTIYF

d_call: .
j_call: TRBJ1-2
clone_size: .
v_call: TRBV2
cdr3_nt: TGTGCCAGCAGTGGGGGGGGCAGGAACTATGGCTACACCTTC
cdr3_aa: CASSGGGRNYGYTF

d_call: TRBD1
j_call: TRBJ1-6
clone_size: .
v_call: TRBV7-2
cdr3_nt: TGTGCCAGCAGCTTAGCGCTTACGACAGGGATAAATTCACCCCTCCACTTT
cdr3_aa: CASSLALTTGINSPLHF

d_call: TRBD2
j_call: TRBJ2-6
clone_size: .
v_call: TRBV6-2/TRBV6-3
cdr3_nt: TGTGCCAGCAGTTACTCGCTAGCGGGGGGCCTCTCTGGGGCCAACGTCCTGACTTTC
cdr3_aa: CASSYSLAGGLSGANVLTF

d_call: .
j_call: TRBJ1-1
clone_size: .
v_call: TRBV6-5
cdr3_nt: TGTGCCAGCAGTTATGGGAGGGGGGGCGAAGCTTTCTTT
cdr3_aa: CASSYGRGGEAFF

d_call: .
j_call: TRBJ1-4
clone_size: .
v_call: TRBV2
cdr3_nt: TGTGCCAGCAGTGATGATCAGACAACTAATGAAAAACTGTTTTTT
cdr3_aa: CASSDDQTTNEKLFF

d_call: .
j_call: TRBJ1-6
clone_size: .
v_call: TRBV9
cdr3_nt: TGTGCCAGCAGCCCAAAACAGGGACCCAATTCACCCCTCCACTTT
cdr3_aa: CASSPKQGPNSPLHF

d_call: .
j_call: TRBJ1-2
clone_size: .
v_call: TRBV5-4
cdr3_nt: TGTGCCAGCAGCCGAACAGCGGGGACGGGCTACACCTTC
cdr3_aa: CASSRTAGTGYTF

d_call: .
j_call: TRBJ2-1
clone_size: .
v_call: TRBV2
cdr3_nt: TGTGCCAGCGGACAGCGAAACTACAATGAGCAGTTCTTC
cdr3_aa: CASGQRNYNEQFF

d_call: TRBD1
j_call: TRBJ1-4
clone_size: .
v_call: TRBV2
cdr3_nt: TGTGCCAGCAAGTACAGGGGCACTAATGAAAAACTGTTTTTT
cdr3_aa: CASKYRGTNEKLFF

d_call: TRBD1
j_call: TRBJ2-2
clone_size: .
v_call: TRBV18
cdr3_nt: TGTGCCAGCTCACCAAGACAGGGTGAATTGAACACCGGGGAGCTGTTTTTT
cdr3_aa: CASSPRQGELNTGELFF

d_call: TRBD1
j_call: TRBJ2-6
clone_size: .
v_call: TRBV9
cdr3_nt: TGTGCCAGCAGCAAGAAATCGGGACAGAGCTCTGGGGCCAACGTCCTGACTTTC
cdr3_aa: CASSKKSGQSSGANVLTF

d_call: .
j_call: TRBJ1-5
clone_size: .
v_call: TRBV4-1
cdr3_nt: TGCGCCAGCAGCCAATTACAGGGTGATCAGCCCCAGCATTTT
cdr3_aa: CASSQLQGDQPQHF

d_call: TRBD1
j_call: TRBJ2-1
clone_size: .
v_call: TRBV3-1/TRBV3-2
cdr3_nt: TGTGCCAGCAGGAGGACAGGGGGTTTGGGGAATGAGCAGTTCTTC
cdr3_aa: CASRRTGGLGNEQFF

d_call: .
j_call: TRBJ1-5
clone_size: medium-sized
v_call: TRBV19
cdr3_nt: TGTGCCAGCAGGGGAGGCAATCAGCCCCAGCATTTT
cdr3_aa: CASRGGNQPQHF

d_call: TRBD1
j_call: TRBJ2-7
clone_size: .
v_call: TRBV19
cdr3_nt: TGTGCCAGTCAACCGGGACAGGGATCCTACGAGCAGTACTTC
cdr3_aa: CASQPGQGSYEQYF

d_call: .
j_call: TRBJ1-1
clone_size: .
v_call: TRBV2
cdr3_nt: TGTGCCAGCAGTGAAGCGCTTCTAGGGGACACTGAAGCTTTCTTT
cdr3_aa: CASSEALLGDTEAFF

d_call: .
j_call: TRBJ1-5
clone_size: .
v_call: TRBV5-1
cdr3_nt: TGCGCCAGCAGCCCGGGAACGGAACGCAATCAGCCCCAGCATTTT
cdr3_aa: CASSPGTERNQPQHF

d_call: .
j_call: TRBJ2-2
clone_size: .
v_call: TRBV3-1/TRBV3-2
cdr3_nt: TGTGCCAGCAGCCAAGGGGGCCCTGGGGCCGGGGAGCTGTTTTTT
cdr3_aa: CASSQGGPGAGELFF

d_call: TRBD1
j_call: TRBJ2-7
clone_size: .
v_call: TRBV7-2
cdr3_nt: TGTGCCAGCAGCGCCAGACAGGGGGCGTGGGAGCAGTACTTC
cdr3_aa: CASSARQGAWEQYF

d_call: TRBD1
j_call: TRBJ1-2
clone_size: few
v_call: TRBV30
cdr3_nt: TGTGCCGGCGGGACAGGAGCCTTCTATGGCTACACCTTC
cdr3_aa: CAGGTGAFYGYTF

d_call: TRBD1
j_call: TRBJ2-3
clone_size: .
v_call: TRBV23-1
cdr3_nt: TGCGCCAGCAGCCAGGACAGGGGAAAAGATACGCAGTATTTT
cdr3_aa: CASSQDRGKDTQYF

d_call: .
j_call: TRBJ1-3
clone_size: .
v_call: TRBV9
cdr3_nt: TGTGCCAGCAGCCCAGGCCTCTCTGGAAACACCATATATTTT
cdr3_aa: CASSPGLSGNTIYF

d_call: .
j_call: TRBJ1-1
clone_size: .
v_call: TRBV7-3
cdr3_nt: TGTGCCAGCAGCCCCCAACCTCTGACAGGACTCACTGAAGCTTTCTTT
cdr3_aa: CASSPQPLTGLTEAFF

d_call: TRBD2
j_call: TRBJ2-5
clone_size: once
v_call: TRBV27
cdr3_nt: TGTGCCAGCAGCAGCGGGGTGGAACAAGAGACCCAGTACTTC
cdr3_aa: CASSSGVEQETQYF